This entry lists 22 T cell receptor beta chains sequenced from one sample in a study of blood T cells in healthy people across ages. The authors ran a second PCR of about 7 to 11 cycles using a sample-barcoded 5' primer and a J-beta primer mix. One entry per CDR3 protein, called by TCRdb with MiXCR from the 5' RACE reads. The table has approximately 2,000,000 distinct CDR3 sequences, roughly 43% seen once. The sample consisted of blood. These receptors came from a human donor in good health.

For this clonotype: Mismatch with germline at one junction end may stem from a read error. The CDR3 spells CASSFYVDTDEQFF. In DNA form, the CDR3 reads TGCGCCAGCAGTTTTTACGTTGATACAGATGAGCAGTTCTTC. J is TRBJ2-1 and V is TRBV28; D is uncertain. In germline, CDR1 is MDHEN, CDR2 SYDVKM. This CDR3 has 14 residues.

The rearrangement uses TRBV5-1 and TRBJ2-7; TRBD1 matches at 7 bases. Trimming cost V 4 bases and J 4 bases; bases outside gene matches: 17. Germline loops: CDR1 SGHRS, CDR2 YFSETQ. CDR3 length: 17 amino acids. CDR3 nucleotide sequence: TGCGCCAGCAGCCTACTCCCTTCGGGGACAGACGATTACGAGCAGTACTTC. Translated, it gives CASSLLPSGTDDYEQYF.

This clonotype was seen once. The CDR3 here is CASSATGRYSNQPQHF. DNA for the CDR3: TGTGCCAGCAGCGCAACGGGACGGTATAGCAATCAGCCCCAGCATTTT. V and J are TRBV5-6 and TRBJ1-5, with a possible D match to TRBD1 (5 bases). The CDR3 sequence is 16 residues long. Trimming took off 4 bases at V and 0 bases at J, with 14 bases between the two ends. The V gene's germline CDR1 is SGHDT and CDR2 YYEEEE.

This clonotype was detected a few times. V is TRBV6-2 or TRBV6-3 and J is TRBJ2-1; tentatively, D is TRBD2 (6 bases). V lost 6 bases to trimming and J lost 13 bases, with 13 bases between them. Germline values: CDR1 MNHEY, CDR2 SVGEGT. CDR3 size: 11 residues. CDR3 loop: CASSQQRAQFF. For the CDR3, the DNA is TGTGCCAGCAGCCAACAGCGGGCTCAGTTCTTC.

The chain couples TRBV20-1 to TRBJ2-7; 9 bases are shared with TRBD2. The CDR3 sequence is 15 residues long. V was pared by 6 bases and J by 0 bases, with 9 bases of the junction left unmatched. Germline V CDR1 and CDR2: DFQATT, SNEGSKA (reference sequence). The DNA for the CDR3 is TGCAGTGCACCAGTAGCGGGGGCATCCTCCTACGAGCAGTACTTC. Amino acid sequence: CSAPVAGASSYEQYF.

The CDR3 DNA is TGTGCCAGCAGCTTTTCATTAGGGGGGCAGGGGGATGATGGCTACACCTTC. Encoded protein: CASSFSLGGQGDDGYTF. V usage is TRBV7-2 and J usage is TRBJ1-2; 7 nucleotides match TRBD1. With V trimmed by 3 bases and J by 6 bases, 16 bases remained unmatched. There are 17 residues in the CDR3. The germline V gene has CDR1 SGHTA and CDR2 FQGNSA.

The chain links TRBV20-1 to TRBJ2-4; 12 bases agree with TRBD2. The end of the DNA aligns better with TRBJ2-7, so the J call may be wrong. CDR1 is DFQATT and CDR2 is SNEGSKA in the germline V gene (reference sequence). This CDR3 contains 14 residues. CDR3 sequence reads: CSASKLAGGYEQYF. In DNA form, the CDR3 reads TGCAGTGCTAGCAAACTAGCGGGGGGATACGAGCAGTACTTC.

J is TRBJ2-1 and V is TRBV7-2; 11 bases are a match to TRBD1. This CDR3 has 17 amino acids. Losses at the gene ends were 1 base for V and 6 bases for J; bases not matched to a gene: 8. CDR1 and CDR2 from the germline V gene are SGHTA and FQGNSA. The CDR3 region is CASSLVGTGGSSNEQFF. The CDR3 coding sequence is TGTGCCAGCAGCTTAGTCGGGACAGGGGGTTCGTCCAATGAGCAGTTCTTC. Filled out from reference TRBV7-2 and TRBJ2-1, the complete variable domain reads GAGVSQSPSNKVTEKGKDVELRCDPISGHTALYWYRQSLGQGLEFLIYFQGNSAPDKSGLPSDRFSAERTGGSVSTLTIQRTQQEDSAVYLCASSLVGTGGSSNEQFFGPGTRLTVL.

This clonotype has more than one count but fewer than ten. The junction departs from germline at one end; a sequencing error may be responsible. The chain couples TRBV7-2 to TRBJ2-3, with 7 bases that match TRBD1. Germline values: CDR1 SGHTA, CDR2 FQGNSA. This CDR3 contains 15 residues. The CDR3 loop reads CASSRTGQVTDTQYF. CDR3 bases: TGTGCCAGCAGCAGGACAGGCCAAGTCACAGATACACAGTATTTT.

Turning to this clonotype: One junction end disagrees with the germline gene, perhaps due to a read error. The chain joins TRBV27 to TRBJ2-2, with D perhaps matching TRBD2 (6 bases). This CDR3 has 17 residues. Germline assignment: CDR1 MNHEY and CDR2 SMNVEV (reference sequence). The CDR3 bases are TGTGCCAGCTCTTTGTACGGCGGGACGCAGAACACCAGGGAGCTGTTTTTT. Encoded protein: CASSLYGGTQNTRELFF.

On this clonotype itself: At one boundary the junction diverges from the germline segment, which might be a read error. The chain joins TRBV5-1 to TRBJ1-1; 7 bases line up with TRBD1. This CDR3 is 15 amino acids long. Germline assignment: CDR1 SGHRS and CDR2 YFSETQ. CDR3 nucleotide sequence: TGCACCAGCAGCTATGACCTGACAGGGCGAGTTGAAGCTTTCTTT. Amino acids: CTSSYDLTGRVEAFF.

The chain links TRBV3-1 to TRBJ2-7; 8 bases line up with TRBD1. Germline-derived CDR1 and CDR2 are LGHDT and YNNKEL (reference sequence). The CDR3 spans 16 residues. Unmatched junction bases numbered 8, after V lost 2 bases and J lost 2 bases. CDR3 in DNA: TGTGCCAGCAGCCAACCACCGACAGGGGTAACCTACGAGCAGTACTTC. Protein product: CASSQPPTGVTYEQYF.

There are a few counts of this clonotype. The chain recombines TRBV16 with TRBJ2-7; D might be TRBD2 (5 bases). The germline CDR1 and CDR2 sequences are KGHSY and FQNENV. V lost 0 bases to trimming and J lost 4 bases, with 13 bases between them. The CDR3 length is 15 residues. The CDR3 bases are TGTGCCAGCAGCCAATCTTCGAGGGCGATTTACGAGCAGTACTTC. Translated, it gives CASSQSSRAIYEQYF.

Concerning this clonotype: A read error is likely, as this CDR3 ends without the conserved phenylalanine or tryptophan. V is TRBV20-1 and J is TRBJ1-2; D perhaps matches TRBD1 (6 bases). The CDR3 extends over 14 amino acids. V shed 0 bases and J shed 3 bases, with 11 bases lying between them. Per germline, CDR1 DFQATT and CDR2 SNEGSKA (reference sequence). This CDR3 reads CSAREGGRDYGYTC. CDR3 sequence (DNA): TGCAGTGCTAGAGAGGGGGGCAGGGACTATGGCTACACCTGC.

This clonotype was seen at least ten times. This chain links TRBV29-1 with TRBJ2-7; 10 bases fit TRBD1. The trim removed 5 bases at V and 4 bases at J, leaving 14 bases unmatched. CDR3 length: 16 residues. Per germline, CDR1 SQVTM and CDR2 ANQGSEA. The DNA for the CDR3 is TGCAGCGTTCTTGATCCGAAGACAGGGGGCGAGTACGAGCAGTACTTC. Translated: CSVLDPKTGGEYEQYF.

The chain recombines TRBV4-1 with TRBJ2-4, with 7 bases fitting TRBD1. After removal of 3 bases from V and 13 bases from J, the junction contained 27 bases not matched to a gene. This CDR3 is 19 amino acids long. The germline V gene has CDR1 MGHRA and CDR2 YSYEKL. The chain's CDR3 is CASSQHRDRGPQKYNEQYF. DNA for the CDR3: TGCGCCAGCAGCCAGCACAGAGATAGGGGGCCTCAAAAGTACAATGAGCAGTACTTC.

The chain uses TRBV7-3 and TRBJ2-2, with 7 bases identical to TRBD2. The V and J ends lost 3 bases and 4 bases, in that order; junction bases with no gene match: 2. This CDR3 region has 14 residues. Germline CDR1 reads SGHTA; CDR2 reads FQGTGA. DNA of the CDR3: TGTGCCAGCAGCTTTGGGGGGGTCACCGGGGAGCTGTTTTTT. This translates into CASSFGGVTGELFF. Using reference TRBV7-3 and TRBJ2-2 for the parts outside the CDR3, the full variable domain is GAGVSQTPSNKVTEKGKYVELRCDPISGHTALYWYRQSLGQGPEFLIYFQGTGAADDSGLPNDRFFAVRPEGSVSTLKIQRTERGDSAVYLCASSFGGVTGELFFGEGSRLTVL.

This clonotype was seen a few times. This chain connects TRBV13 to TRBJ2-7; D possibly corresponds to TRBD1 (5 bases). The CDR3 loop spans 15 amino acids. V was clipped by 3 bases and J by 3 bases, with 15 bases between them. CDR1 PRHDT and CDR2 FYEKMQ come from the germline V gene (reference sequence). The CDR3 sequence: CASSLRTRIGYEQYF. DNA of the CDR3: TGTGCCAGCAGCTTGAGGACAAGGATTGGCTACGAGCAGTACTTC.

This chain uses TRBV25-1 with TRBJ1-2; D possibly corresponds to TRBD1 (6 bases). CDR3 length: 18 amino acids. Per the germline V gene, CDR1 is MGHDK and CDR2 is SYGVNS. The V end lost 0 bases, the J end lost 3 bases, and 20 bases lay between the germline ends. CDR3 residues: CASSEYFLDNGGHYGYTF. CDR3 in DNA: TGTGCCAGCAGTGAATACTTCCTAGACAACGGGGGGCACTATGGCTACACCTTC.

This clonotype has a handful of counts. This rearrangement joins TRBV6-5 to TRBJ1-4, with a weak D call TRBD1 (5 bases). CDR1 is MNHEY and CDR2 is SVGAGI in the germline V gene. Trimming pared 6 bases from V and 0 bases from J, leaving 11 bases between. The CDR3 loop spans 15 amino acids. For the CDR3, the DNA is TGTGCCAGCAGCCGACAGCTAGCAACTAATGAAAAACTGTTTTTT. Its translation is CASSRQLATNEKLFF.

This clonotype was seen a few times. The chain couples TRBV9 to TRBJ2-1, with 7 bases fitting TRBD1. CDR3 length equals 17 residues. With 4 bases clipped from V and 5 bases from J, the junction kept 15 bases outside the gene matches. The germline V gene has CDR1 SGDLS and CDR2 YYNGEE. The CDR3 reads CASSPPPGQPHHNEQFF. The CDR3, as DNA: TGTGCCAGCAGCCCCCCCCCGGGACAGCCCCACCACAATGAGCAGTTCTTC.

This clonotype was found a few times. This rearrangement joins TRBV4-3 to TRBJ2-5; D is undetermined. This CDR3 comprises 14 residues. V was shortened by 0 bases and J by 5 bases, with 10 bases between the two germline ends. The germline gives CDR1 LGHNA, CDR2 YSLEER. The CDR3 coding sequence is TGCGCCAGCAGCCAAGATATTTTCGGGGAGACCCAGTACTTC. As protein: CASSQDIFGETQYF.